Listed here are 18 T cell receptor beta chains from one sample, sequenced in a study of CD8 T cells in ankylosing spondylitis. General study results and limits: For ankylosing spondylitis blood, a TCR beta motif of several highly homologous variants appeared characteristic.

Their cognate antigens are unknown. TCRdb processed the 5' RACE reads anew with MiXCR; each CDR3 protein has one entry. Of approximately 140,000 distinct CDR3 sequences in the sample, 17% were seen once. The sample comprised blood, either unsorted or a sorted T cell fraction (not recorded which). These receptors all come from a male donor with ankylosing spondylitis.

The chain is built from TRBV7-9 and TRBJ1-1, with D hard to call. This CDR3 is 12 amino acids long. Trimming removed 1 base from V and 8 bases from J, with 8 bases in between. Germline values: CDR1 SEHNR, CDR2 FQNEAQ (reference sequence). Here the CDR3 reads CASSLVRREAFF. CDR3 coding DNA: TGTGCCAGCAGCTTAGTGAGGCGGGAAGCTTTCTTT.

V is TRBV4-1 and J is TRBJ2-2; D is unclear. There are 14 residues in the CDR3. V lost 0 bases and J 0 bases, leaving 2 bases between the germline ends. The germline V gene has CDR1 MGHRA and CDR2 YSYEKL. CDR3 nucleotide sequence: TGCGCCAGCAGCCAAGACACGAACACCGGGGAGCTGTTTTTT. Protein sequence: CASSQDTNTGELFF.

The chain links TRBV28 to TRBJ2-7; D gene ambiguous. The CDR3 has 14 amino acids. The germline gives CDR1 MDHEN, CDR2 SYDVKM. Trimming took off 2 bases at V and 6 bases at J, with 14 bases between the two ends. The CDR3 here is CASSLHRVRSEQYF. The CDR3, as DNA: TGTGCCAGCAGTTTACATCGGGTGCGCAGCGAGCAGTACTTC. The entire variable domain, with the rest obtained from reference TRBV28 and TRBJ2-7, is as follows: DVKVTQSSRYLVKRTGEKVFLECVQDMDHENMFWYRQDPGLGLRLIYFSYDVKMKEKGDIPEGYSVSREKKERFSLILESASTNQTSMYLCASSLHRVRSEQYFGPGTRLTVT.

This clonotype has a handful of counts. This sequence joins TRBV5-1 and TRBJ2-1, with D possibly being TRBD1 (6 bases). CDR1 is SGHRS and CDR2 is YFSETQ in the germline V gene. CDR3 length: 15 amino acids. V lost 4 bases and J 0 bases, leaving 11 bases between the germline ends. The CDR3 region is CASSPEGVSYNEQFF. DNA for the CDR3: TGCGCCAGCAGCCCTGAGGGGGTCTCCTACAATGAGCAGTTCTTC. Drawing the rest from reference TRBV5-1 and TRBJ2-1, the complete variable domain is KAGVTQTPRYLIKTRGQQVTLSCSPISGHRSVSWYQQTPGQGLQFLFEYFSETQRNKGNFPGRFSGRQFSNSRSEMNVSTLELGDSALYLCASSPEGVSYNEQFFGPGTRLTVL.

V is TRBV7-9 and J is TRBJ2-7; 10 bases match TRBD2. CDR1 is SEHNR and CDR2 is FQNEAQ in the germline V gene (reference sequence). V trimming: 1 base; J trimming: 6 bases; junction bases outside the gene matches: 6. This CDR3 is 15 amino acids long. CDR3 DNA: TGTGCCAGCAGCTTAGTAGGGCTAGCGGGAGTCGAGCAGTACTTC. Protein sequence: CASSLVGLAGVEQYF.

This chain joins TRBV20-1 and TRBJ1-5, with D possibly matching TRBD1 (5 bases). CDR1 DFQATT and CDR2 SNEGSKA come from the germline V gene (reference sequence). The CDR3 totals 12 residues. The CDR3 DNA reads as TGCAGCCCGCAGGGAATCAATCAGCCCCAGCATTTT. Translation: CSPQGINQPQHF.

The chain couples TRBV27 to TRBJ2-2, with TRBD1 as a possible D gene (6 bases). The ends were cut back, 5 bases at V and 4 bases at J, with 14 bases in the middle. The CDR3 has 15 residues. From germline, CDR1 is MNHEY and CDR2 SMNVEV (reference sequence). This CDR3 is CASSHPGQSTGELFF. The CDR3 bases are TGTGCCAGCAGTCACCCGGGACAAAGCACCGGGGAGCTGTTTTTT.

V usage is TRBV7-9 and J usage is TRBJ2-7, with TRBD1 matching 7 bases. The CDR3 spans 14 residues. Trimming removed 1 base from V and 6 bases from J; junction bases left unmatched: 6. Germline CDR1 is SEHNR and CDR2 is FQNEAQ (reference sequence). The CDR3, as DNA: TGTGCCAGCAGCTTAGAGACAGGGACGGTCGAGCAGTACTTC. Translated: CASSLETGTVEQYF. Combining the CDR3 with reference TRBV7-9 and TRBJ2-7 gives the whole variable domain DTGVSQNPRHKITKRGQNVTFRCDPISEHNRLYWYRQTLGQGPEFLTYFQNEAQLEKSRLLSDRFSAERPKGSFSTLEIQRTEQGDSAMYLCASSLETGTVEQYFGPGTRLTVT.

A few counts support this clonotype. This chain connects TRBV29-1 to TRBJ2-3, with D possibly being TRBD2 (6 bases). This CDR3 is built from 15 residues. Per the germline V gene, CDR1 is SQVTM and CDR2 is ANQGSEA. V gave up 5 bases and J gave up 0 bases, with 15 bases separating them. The CDR3 loop is CSVSPSGSSTDTQYF. The CDR3 region has the DNA TGCAGCGTTAGTCCCAGCGGGTCTAGCACAGATACGCAGTATTTT.

This clonotype showed up just a few times. The V call is TRBV4-1, the J call TRBJ1-4; a weak D match, TRBD1 (6 bases). The V gene's germline CDR1 is MGHRA and CDR2 YSYEKL. This CDR3 has 14 residues. Trimming shortened V by 6 bases and J by 8 bases, and 16 bases separated the two germline ends. CDR3 region: CASRDGTSPEKLFF. DNA for the CDR3: TGCGCCAGCAGGGACGGGACATCCCCCGAAAAACTGTTTTTT.

This clonotype was observed many times. This rearrangement joins TRBV29-1 to TRBJ2-5; 8 bases agree with TRBD1. The CDR3 consists of 14 residues. Looked up from germline, CDR1 is SQVTM and CDR2 is ANQGSEA. V was clipped by 7 bases and J by 1 base; unmatched bases: 8. The DNA for the CDR3 is TGCAGCGCCCAGGGGGCAGCCTTCCAAGAGACCCAGTACTTC. The encoded protein is CSAQGAAFQETQYF.

This clonotype has a handful of counts. The CDR3 here is CASSLLSGEEAFF. The CDR3 DNA reads TGTGCCAGCAGTTTACTCTCAGGGGAAGAAGCTTTCTTT. This chain uses TRBV27 with TRBJ1-1, with D maybe TRBD1 (6 bases). Looked up from germline, CDR1 is MNHEY and CDR2 is SMNVEV (reference sequence). The CDR3 consists of 13 residues. Trimming stripped 2 bases from V and 8 bases from J, with 12 bases between.

V usage is TRBV7-9 and J usage is TRBJ1-4, with TRBD1 matching 7 bases. CDR1 is SEHNR and CDR2 is FQNEAQ in the germline V gene (reference sequence). This CDR3 is built from 14 residues. V dropped 5 bases and J dropped 8; count of bases not matched to a gene: 8. CDR3 nucleotide sequence: TGTGCCAGCAGCAATACAGGGGAGAGGGAAAAACTGTTTTTT. Amino acids: CASSNTGEREKLFF.

This clonotype was detected only a few times. This chain uses TRBV6-2 or TRBV6-3 with TRBJ2-7; D possibly corresponds to TRBD2 (6 bases). Deletions cut 4 bases from V and 3 bases from J, with 19 bases between. Germline V gene sequence: CDR1 MNHEY, CDR2 SVGEGT. The CDR3 spans 16 residues. CDR3 bases: TGTGCCAGCAGTTTCTCGAGGCGGGATGGTTTCTACGAGCAGTACTTC. Protein sequence: CASSFSRRDGFYEQYF.

This clonotype appeared many times. J is TRBJ2-1 and V is TRBV29-1; possibly TRBD1 or TRBD2 for D (5 bases each). CDR3 length equals 17 residues. Trimming pared 1 base from V and 2 bases from J, leaving 18 bases between. Germline V gene sequence: CDR1 SQVTM, CDR2 ANQGSEA. In DNA, the CDR3 is TGCAGCGTTGAAGGAGATATGGGGGAAGTCCCCTACAATGAGCAGTTCTTC. This gives the protein CSVEGDMGEVPYNEQFF.

J is TRBJ2-7 and V is TRBV2; 7 bases line up with TRBD1. V lost 6 bases, J lost 6 bases, and 14 bases stayed unmatched. CDR3 length: 15 amino acids. The germline gives CDR1 SNHLY, CDR2 FYNNEI. The chain's CDR3 is CASRVTGRGVSEQYF. CDR3 bases: TGTGCCAGCAGAGTGACAGGGCGAGGGGTCTCCGAGCAGTACTTC.

This clonotype was seen a few times. This rearrangement joins TRBV6-2 or TRBV6-3 to TRBJ2-7; TRBD2 agrees at 7 bases. Germline V gene data show CDR1 as MNHEY and CDR2 as SVGEGT. The CDR3 contains 15 residues. Trimming removed 5 bases from V and 0 bases from J; junction bases left unmatched: 7. CDR3 residues: CASSQLAENSYEQYF. The CDR3 nucleotides read TGTGCCAGCAGTCAGCTAGCGGAGAACTCCTACGAGCAGTACTTC.

This clonotype was detected a few times. The chain links TRBV3-1 to TRBJ2-7, with 10 positions matching TRBD2. The CDR3 is 15 residues long. Germline V gene sequence: CDR1 LGHDT, CDR2 YNNKEL (reference sequence). V trimming: 4 bases; J trimming: 3 bases; junction bases outside the gene matches: 6. CDR3 DNA: TGTGCCAGCAGCCTAAGACTAGCGGGTGACTACGAGCAGTACTTC. Protein product: CASSLRLAGDYEQYF.